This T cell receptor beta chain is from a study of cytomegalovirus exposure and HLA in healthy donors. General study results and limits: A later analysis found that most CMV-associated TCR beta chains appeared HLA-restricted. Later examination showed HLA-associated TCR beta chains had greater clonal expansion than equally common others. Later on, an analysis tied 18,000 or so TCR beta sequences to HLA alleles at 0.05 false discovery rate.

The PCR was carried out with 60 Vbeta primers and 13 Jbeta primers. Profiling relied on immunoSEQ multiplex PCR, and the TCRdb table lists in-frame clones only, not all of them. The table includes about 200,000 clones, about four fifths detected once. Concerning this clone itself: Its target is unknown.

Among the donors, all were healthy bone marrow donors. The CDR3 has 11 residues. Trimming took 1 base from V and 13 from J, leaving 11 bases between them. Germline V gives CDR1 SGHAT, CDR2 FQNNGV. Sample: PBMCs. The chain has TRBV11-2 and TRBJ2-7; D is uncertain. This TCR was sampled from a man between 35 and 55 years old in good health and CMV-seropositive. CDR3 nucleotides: TGTGCCAGCAGCTTAGGTACCCTACTCTACTTC. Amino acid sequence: CASSLGTLLYF.